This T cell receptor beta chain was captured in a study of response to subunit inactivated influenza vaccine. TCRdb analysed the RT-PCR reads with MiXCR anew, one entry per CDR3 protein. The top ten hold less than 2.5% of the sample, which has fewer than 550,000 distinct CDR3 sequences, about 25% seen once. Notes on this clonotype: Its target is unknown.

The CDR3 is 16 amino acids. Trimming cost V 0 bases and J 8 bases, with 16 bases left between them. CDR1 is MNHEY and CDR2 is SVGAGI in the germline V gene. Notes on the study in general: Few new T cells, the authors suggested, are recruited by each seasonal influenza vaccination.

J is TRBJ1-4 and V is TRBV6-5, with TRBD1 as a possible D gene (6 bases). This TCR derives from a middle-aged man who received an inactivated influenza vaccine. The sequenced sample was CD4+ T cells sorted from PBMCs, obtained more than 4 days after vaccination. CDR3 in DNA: TGTGCCAGCAGTTACTCCGGACAGCTCGGGAGGGAAAAACTGTTTTTT. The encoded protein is CASSYSGQLGREKLFF.